The rows below give T cell receptor beta chains drawn from one sample of a study of Graves' ophthalmopathy and Graves' hyperthyroidism. TCRdb analysed the multiplex PCR reads with MiXCR anew, one entry per CDR3 protein. This sample has about 640,000 distinct CDR3 sequences, with roughly 39% found just once. Input material: peripheral blood. These receptors were collected from an adult man with Graves' ophthalmopathy. Each CDR3 is given with its conserved first and last residue. Fields, in order: D gene, V gene, J gene, clone size, CDR3 DNA, CDR3 protein. D genes are given only for firm matches. Some rows mark clone size as missing; the rest say once, few, many or name a class of expanded clone.

>.|TRBV12-3/TRBV12-4|TRBJ1-6|.
TGTGCCAGCAGCACCGGGGAGGAGAGTTCACCCCTCCACTTT
CASSTGEESSPLHF
>.|TRBV12-3/TRBV12-4|TRBJ2-5|few
TGTGCCAGCAGTTTAGAGCAGGGGATACAGCAAGAGACCCAGTACTTC
CASSLEQGIQQETQYF
>TRBD1|TRBV10-3|TRBJ1-5|once
TGTGCCAGCAGGGGGCTAGGGGACAGCAATCAGCCCCAGCATTTT
CASRGLGDSNQPQHF
>.|TRBV5-6|TRBJ1-6|many
TGTGCCAGCAGCTTGTCCAGGGTCGCTTCACCCCTCCACTTT
CASSLSRVASPLHF
>.|TRBV10-3|TRBJ2-5|many
TGTGCCATCAGTGAACCCCGACGGAGGGGCGCGGAGACCCAGTACTTC
CAISEPRRRGAETQYF
>TRBD1|TRBV12-3/TRBV12-4|TRBJ2-6|many
TGTGCCAGCAGTTGGGACAGCTCTGGGGCCAACGTCCTGACTTTC
CASSWDSSGANVLTF
>.|TRBV9|TRBJ1-3|.
TGTGCCAGCAGCGTAGAGGAAGACGCTGGAAACACCATATATTTT
CASSVEEDAGNTIYF
>.|TRBV20-1|TRBJ1-5|many
TGCAGTGCTAGAGGGGTCAGGGGAAGCAATCAGCCCCAGCATTTT
CSARGVRGSNQPQHF
>.|TRBV10-3|TRBJ1-6|.
TGTGCCATCAACGGCCCTTCACCCCTCCACTTT
CAINGPSPLHF
>.|TRBV5-1|TRBJ2-7|many
TGCGCCAGCAGCTTGAATTGGGGCGCAGGGCAGTACTTC
CASSLNWGAGQYF
>.|TRBV19|TRBJ2-7|.
TGTGCCAGTAGTATAGGGGGCGGGAACCAGTACTTC
CASSIGGGNQYF
>.|TRBV3-1|TRBJ2-7|few
TGTGCCAGCAGCCACCCAGGGCGGGGCCACGAGCAGTACTTC
CASSHPGRGHEQYF
>.|TRBV10-3|TRBJ2-7|.
TGTGCCTCCCCCCGTTCGGGGGCTTCCTACGAGCAGTACTTC
CASPRSGASYEQYF
>.|TRBV5-8|TRBJ2-5|.
TGTGCCAGCAGCCAAGATGGAAGGGGTCCACAGTACTTC
CASSQDGRGPQYF
>TRBD1|TRBV29-1|TRBJ1-2|many
TGCAGCGTTGAAGATGGAACCGGGACAGGGTCCGGCTACACCTTC
CSVEDGTGTGSGYTF
>.|TRBV30|TRBJ1-1|.
TGTGCCTGCAAACCCCTTTTTCGGGACACTGAAGCTTTCTTT
CACKPLFRDTEAFF
>.|TRBV10-2|TRBJ2-2|many
TGCGCCAGCAGTGAGTCCGGGAACACCGGGGAGCTGTTTTTT
CASSESGNTGELFF
>.|TRBV7-8|TRBJ2-5|many
TGTGCCAGCAGCTTTAAAATGAGTGCGGAGACCCAGTACTTC
CASSFKMSAETQYF
>.|TRBV25-1|TRBJ2-5|.
TGTGCCAGCAGCCCAGCGGGTCGGGAAGAGACCCAGTACTTC
CASSPAGREETQYF
>TRBD1|TRBV25-1|TRBJ1-1|.
TGTGCTAGACCTGTACAGGGGGCGCATGAGGGAAACACTGAAGCTTTCTTT
CARPVQGAHEGNTEAFF
>TRBD1|TRBV7-2|TRBJ2-5|many
TGTGCCAGCAGCTTAGGGACAGGGGGTGAGACCCAGTACTTC
CASSLGTGGETQYF
>TRBD2|TRBV7-2|TRBJ2-5|many
TGTGCCAGCACCATAGCGGGACAAGAGACCCAGTACTTC
CASTIAGQETQYF
>TRBD1|TRBV10-2|TRBJ2-3|few
TGCGCCAGCAGTACCAACAGGGGGCTGAGGACAGATACGCAGTATTTT
CASSTNRGLRTDTQYF
>.|TRBV7-9|TRBJ2-7|.
TGTGCCAGCAGCTTGTTGGGCAACTACGAGCAGTACTTC
CASSLLGNYEQYF
>TRBD2|TRBV10-2|TRBJ2-5|many
TGCGCCACCACTAGCGGGGGGGCAGAGACCCAGTACTTC
CATTSGGAETQYF
>.|TRBV7-9|TRBJ2-2|many
TGTGCCAGCAGCGTAATAGTGGGGCTACAGGTCCCCGGGGAGCTGTTTTTT
CASSVIVGLQVPGELFF
>.|TRBV29-1|TRBJ1-5|many
TGCAGCGTTGGTGGGACATCCGGCGATCAGCCCCAGCATTTT
CSVGGTSGDQPQHF
>TRBD1|TRBV7-9|TRBJ2-7|many
TGTGCCAGCAGCCCGGGACAGGGAATGCGGCAGTACTTC
CASSPGQGMRQYF
>.|TRBV12-3/TRBV12-4|TRBJ2-6|once
TGTGCCAGCAGTGACCAACTCTCGGGGGCCAACGTCCTGACTTTC
CASSDQLSGANVLTF
>.|TRBV29-1|TRBJ1-4|.
TGCAGCGTTGAAAGAGGTTCCAGGGAGGAAAAACTGTTTTTT
CSVERGSREEKLFF
>.|TRBV20-1|TRBJ2-7|.
TGCAGTGCTAGGCGTGGGAGGCGGCCGTACGAGCAGTACTTC
CSARRGRRPYEQYF
>.|TRBV29-1|TRBJ2-7|many
TGCAGCGTTGAGGGACAATTCCACGAGCAGTACTTC
CSVEGQFHEQYF
>TRBD2|TRBV25-1|TRBJ2-6|.
TGTGCCAGCGTTGTGGGGGGGACGGGGGCCAACGTCCTGACTTTC
CASVVGGTGANVLTF
>TRBD1|TRBV7-7|TRBJ2-5|.
TGTGCCAGCAGCTTTTTGGGACAGCTACAAGAGACCCAGTACTTC
CASSFLGQLQETQYF
>.|TRBV29-1|TRBJ2-5|many
TGCAGCGGGATTGGTGAGACCCAGTACTTC
CSGIGETQYF
>.|TRBV10-3|TRBJ1-5|.
TGTGCCATTCAGGTGAACAGTTTAAGTCAGCCCCAGCATTTT
CAIQVNSLSQPQHF
>.|TRBV7-9|TRBJ2-2|few
TGTGCCAGCAGCTTGCAGGCCTCGAACACCGGGGAGCTGTTTTTT
CASSLQASNTGELFF
>TRBD1|TRBV7-8|TRBJ2-7|.
TGTGCCAGCAGCTTATTAGGGACAGGGGGGGAGCAGTACTTC
CASSLLGTGGEQYF
>.|TRBV7-8|TRBJ2-6|.
TGTGCCAGCAGCTTAATCCAGGGGGGCTCTGGGGCCAACGTCCTGACTTTC
CASSLIQGGSGANVLTF
>TRBD1|TRBV20-1|TRBJ1-5|.
TGCAGTGCTAGATCTACAGGGGGGCTCAATCAGCCCCAGCATTTT
CSARSTGGLNQPQHF
>TRBD2|TRBV7-3|TRBJ2-5|.
TGTGCCAGCAGCTTAACGAGGAGCGGGGGGCAGGAGACCCAGTACTTC
CASSLTRSGGQETQYF
>.|TRBV9|TRBJ2-7|few
TGTGCCAGCAGTCCCTCTCCGGGCGAGCAGTACTTC
CASSPSPGEQYF
>.|TRBV25-1|TRBJ2-3|.
TGTGCCAGCAGCGTTAAAACCACAGATACGCAGTATTTT
CASSVKTTDTQYF
>.|TRBV25-1|TRBJ1-2|.
TGTGCCAGCTTAGCCGCGTTGGGGGGGGCGAACTATGGCTACACCTTC
CASLAALGGANYGYTF